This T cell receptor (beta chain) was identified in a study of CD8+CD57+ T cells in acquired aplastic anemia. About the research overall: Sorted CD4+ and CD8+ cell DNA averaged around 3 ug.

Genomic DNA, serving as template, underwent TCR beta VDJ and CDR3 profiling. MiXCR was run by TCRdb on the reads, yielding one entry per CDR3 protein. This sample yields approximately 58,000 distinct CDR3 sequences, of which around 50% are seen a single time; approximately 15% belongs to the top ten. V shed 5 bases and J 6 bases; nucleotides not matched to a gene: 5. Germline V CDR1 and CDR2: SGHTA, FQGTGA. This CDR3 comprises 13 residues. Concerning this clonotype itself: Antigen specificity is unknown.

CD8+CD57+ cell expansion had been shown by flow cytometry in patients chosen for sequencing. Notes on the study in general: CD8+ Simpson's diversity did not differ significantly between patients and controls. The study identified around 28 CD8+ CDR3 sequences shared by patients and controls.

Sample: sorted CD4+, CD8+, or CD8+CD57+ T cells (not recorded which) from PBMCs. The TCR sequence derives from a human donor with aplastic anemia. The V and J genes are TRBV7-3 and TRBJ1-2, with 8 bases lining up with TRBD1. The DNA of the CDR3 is TGTGCCAGCAGCCAGGGGGCATCGAATGGCTACACCTTC. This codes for CASSQGASNGYTF.